The T cell receptor (beta chain) described here comes from a study of Ad26.COV2.S vaccination and SARS-CoV-2 variants. The germline V gene has CDR1 SGHNT and CDR2 YYREEE (reference sequence). The V gene lost 0 bases and the J gene lost 4 bases, with 17 bases spanning the gap. This CDR3 contains 16 residues. Sequencing was performed with immunoSEQ multiplex PCR; in TCRdb, only in-frame clones are kept and a portion is missing. The table has fewer than 500,000 clones, about 90% seen once; the top ten hold around 4.5%. In regard to this clone: Antigen: not known.

General study points: People given the vaccine had a wider spike-specific TCR breadth than placebo recipients did.

Treatment indicated: around 19 received Ad26.COV2.S at low or high dose, single or two shots; several received placebo; per-sample allocation not given. Samples were taken on day 63 after the first vaccine or placebo injection. Sequences were derived from peripheral blood, sampled in a trial of Ad26.COV2.S vaccine versus placebo. This receptor was taken from a person aged 18-65 years who received the Ad26.COV2.S COVID-19 vaccine or a placebo. The chain employs TRBV5-4 and TRBJ2-7, with D tentatively TRBD1 (6 bases). CDR3: CASSLEGQQGSYEQYF. The CDR3 DNA reads TGTGCCAGCAGCTTGGAGGGACAACAGGGTTCTTACGAGCAGTACTTC.